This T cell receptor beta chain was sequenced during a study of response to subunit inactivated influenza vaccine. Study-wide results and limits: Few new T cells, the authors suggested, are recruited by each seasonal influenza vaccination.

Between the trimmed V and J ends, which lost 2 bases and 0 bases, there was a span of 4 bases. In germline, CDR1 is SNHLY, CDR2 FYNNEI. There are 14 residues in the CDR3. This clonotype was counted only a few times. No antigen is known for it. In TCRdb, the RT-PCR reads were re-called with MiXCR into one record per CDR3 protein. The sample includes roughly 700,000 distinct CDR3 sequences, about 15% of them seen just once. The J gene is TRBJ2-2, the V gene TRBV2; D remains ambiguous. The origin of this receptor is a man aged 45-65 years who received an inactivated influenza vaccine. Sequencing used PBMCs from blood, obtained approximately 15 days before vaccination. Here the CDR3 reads CASSERSNTGELFF. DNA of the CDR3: TGTGCCAGCAGTGAACGGTCGAACACCGGGGAGCTGTTTTTT.